The clone carrying this TCR beta chain occurred many times. V lost 2 bases to trimming and J lost 1 base, with 5 bases between them. This CDR3 comprises 13 residues. Germline V gene data show CDR1 as KGHSH and CDR2 as LQKENI. Methods used by the authors: The assay estimated nucleated cells by amplifying reference gene primers. The data were produced by immunoSEQ multiplex PCR, yet TCRdb's version contains in-frame clones alone and is incomplete. V, J and clone size reflect that table, while D and trimming were determined from the DNA. The repertoire holds 300,000 to 450,000 clones, with 75% to 90% as singletons. This record belongs to a study of blood T cell repertoires in COVID-19. Study as a whole: Acute and convalescent COVID-19 samples came from the United States, Italy and Spain. PBMCs, B-cell-depleted T cells, or T cells provided the cDNA or gDNA that made up the material.

Sequences were obtained from peripheral blood. This chain links TRBV18 with TRBJ1-1; no firm D call. The TCR originated in a woman aged 18 to 35 with acute or convalescent COVID-19. CDR3 DNA: TGTGCCAGCTCACCAAACAGGAACACTGAAGCTTTCTTT. As protein: CASSPNRNTEAFF.